This T cell receptor (beta chain) derives from a study of tumor-infiltrating lymphocytes in primary liver carcinoma. Each 20-30 mg portion of unsorted bulk tissue served as the source for co-extraction of RNA and DNA. This CDR3 region has 14 residues. Germline lookup yields CDR1 MNHNS and CDR2 SASEGT. Using a constant-region primer together with ProtoScript II reverse transcriptase, TCR beta cDNA was made from approximately 500 ng of total RNA. Three rounds of nested multiplex PCR with slightly modified ARM-PCR produced TCR beta libraries. TRBV1-TRBV30 forward and Cbeta reverse primers drove the first two roughly 11-cycle rounds. Each CDR3 protein is one row after TCRdb ran MiXCR on the multiplex PCR reads. The repertoire has 37,000 or so distinct CDR3 sequences, roughly 80% of them found once; the top ten carry 35% to 40%. As to this clonotype: The junction does not match germline at one end; this may be a read error.

This receptor was taken from a man aged 40-49 years with primary liver carcinoma and hepatitis B virus infection. This chain joins TRBV6-1 and TRBJ2-7; no definite D call. Sequenced material: tumor-adjacent normal liver tissue. Here the CDR3 DNA reads TGTGCTAGCATTGAACGGGCTGAATACTACGAGCAGTACTTC. This gives the protein CASIERAEYYEQYF.